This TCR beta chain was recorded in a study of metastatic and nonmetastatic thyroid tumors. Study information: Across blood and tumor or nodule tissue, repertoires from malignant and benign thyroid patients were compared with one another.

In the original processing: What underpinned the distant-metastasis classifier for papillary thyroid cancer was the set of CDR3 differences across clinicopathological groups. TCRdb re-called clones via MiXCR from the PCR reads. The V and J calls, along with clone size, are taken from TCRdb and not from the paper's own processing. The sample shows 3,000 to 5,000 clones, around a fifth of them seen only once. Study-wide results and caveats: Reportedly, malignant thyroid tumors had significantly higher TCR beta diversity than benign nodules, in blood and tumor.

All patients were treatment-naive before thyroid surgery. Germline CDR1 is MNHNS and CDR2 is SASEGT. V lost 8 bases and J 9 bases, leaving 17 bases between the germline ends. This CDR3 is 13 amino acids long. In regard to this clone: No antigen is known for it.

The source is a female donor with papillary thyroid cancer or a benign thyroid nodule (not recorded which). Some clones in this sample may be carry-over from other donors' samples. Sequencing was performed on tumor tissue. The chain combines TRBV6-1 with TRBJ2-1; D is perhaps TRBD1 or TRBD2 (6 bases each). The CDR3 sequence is CASWVKEGGEQFF. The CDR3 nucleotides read TGTGCCAGCTGGGTTAAAGAGGGGGGTGAGCAGTTCTTC.